One sample yielded the 3 T cell receptor beta chains listed below, sequenced in a study of neurological immune-mediated disorders. TCRdb reanalysed the 5' RACE reads using MiXCR and keeps one entry per CDR3 protein. Of fewer than 40,000 distinct CDR3 sequences in the sample, 4% to 5.5% were seen once. The sequenced material came from PBMCs. These TCRs come from a man aged 18 to 29 in good health.

In its sample, this clonotype was seen many times. The chain is built from TRBV7-2 and TRBJ1-2; D remains ambiguous. The CDR3 sequence is 13 residues long. Germline CDR1 reads SGHTA; CDR2 reads FQGNSA. V was pared by 4 bases and J by 8 bases, with 14 bases between. The CDR3 loop reads CASSSKTLGGYTF. CDR3 coding DNA: TGTGCCAGCAGCTCAAAGACTCTGGGGGGCTACACCTTC.

This clonotype was counted at least ten times. The genes are TRBV20-1 and TRBJ2-3; D may be TRBD2 (6 bases). Germline values: CDR1 DFQATT, CDR2 SNEGSKA (reference sequence). This CDR3 spans 14 amino acids. Trimming took 7 bases from V and 1 from J, leaving 15 bases between them. CDR3 coding DNA: TGCAGTGTCGAACGGCCTAGCGGCACAGATACGCAGTATTTT. This codes for CSVERPSGTDTQYF.

This clonotype has a count of ten or more. The J gene is TRBJ1-1, the V gene TRBV12-3 or TRBV12-4; D gene unclear. The CDR3 is made up of 12 amino acids. With 3 bases removed from V and 0 bases from J, the gap between germline ends came to 2 bases. CDR3 protein: CASSFMNTEAFF. CDR3 DNA sequence: TGTGCCAGCAGTTTCATGAACACTGAAGCTTTCTTT.